The rows below give T cell receptor beta chains drawn from one sample of a study of cytomegalovirus exposure and HLA in healthy donors. The repertoire was sequenced with immunoSEQ multiplex PCR; TCRdb's copy has only in-frame clones and lacks some. The profile covers 150,000 to 200,000 clones, with approximately 73% appearing a single time and about 2.5% taken by the ten largest. The specimen was PBMCs. The origin of the receptors is a woman aged 25 to 45 in good health and CMV-seropositive. The CDR3 runs from the conserved cysteine through the conserved F or W. The order of the fields is CDR3 protein, J gene, V gene, CDR3 length.

CDR3aa: CASSRVGRVGYNEQFF
j_gene: TRBJ2-1
v_gene: TRBV7-2
len: 16

CDR3aa: CASSWTGDNYGYTF
j_gene: TRBJ1-2
v_gene: TRBV27
len: 14

CDR3aa: CASSFPRQGYGTGELFF
j_gene: TRBJ2-2
v_gene: TRBV27
len: 17

CDR3aa: CASSEGQFNSLHF
j_gene: TRBJ1-6
v_gene: TRBV7-9
len: 13

CDR3aa: CASSEPRARTGRGDSPLHF
j_gene: TRBJ1-6
v_gene: TRBV6-1
len: 19

CDR3aa: CASSPDNSYEQYF
j_gene: TRBJ2-7
v_gene: TRBV5-1
len: 13

CDR3aa: CASSDLTVYNSPLHF
j_gene: TRBJ1-6
v_gene: TRBV27
len: 15

CDR3aa: CASSSTPLGQGGGQETQYF
j_gene: TRBJ2-5
v_gene: TRBV7-9
len: 19

CDR3aa: CASSLSGSLSTDTQYF
j_gene: TRBJ2-3
v_gene: TRBV27
len: 16

CDR3aa: CASSSYQETQYF
j_gene: TRBJ2-5
v_gene: TRBV2
len: 12

CDR3aa: CASSFDPWRGARVAQYF
j_gene: TRBJ2-5
v_gene: TRBV28
len: 17

CDR3aa: CASSPQWGEYSGNTIYF
j_gene: TRBJ1-3
v_gene: TRBV7-9
len: 17

CDR3aa: CASSAARASNQPQHF
j_gene: TRBJ1-5
v_gene: TRBV2
len: 15

CDR3aa: CASSQSIQGYEQYF
j_gene: TRBJ2-7
v_gene: TRBV9
len: 14

CDR3aa: CASSQVRGGSSYEQYF
j_gene: TRBJ2-7
v_gene: TRBV4-1
len: 16

CDR3aa: CASSLTRISGNTIYF
j_gene: TRBJ1-3
v_gene: TRBV28
len: 15

CDR3aa: CASSLDPFGELFF
j_gene: TRBJ2-2
v_gene: TRBV5-4
len: 13

CDR3aa: CASSQQGLVYNEQFF
j_gene: TRBJ2-1
v_gene: TRBV4-3
len: 15

CDR3aa: CASSLGTGDQPQHF
j_gene: TRBJ1-5
v_gene: TRBV7-9
len: 14

CDR3aa: CATSPGRTNEKLFF
j_gene: TRBJ1-4
v_gene: TRBV7-9
len: 14

CDR3aa: CASREGGPDTGELFF
j_gene: TRBJ2-2
v_gene: TRBV11-2
len: 15

CDR3aa: CASSLVGGQRYTEAFF
j_gene: TRBJ1-1
v_gene: TRBV7-9
len: 16